The 25 T cell receptor beta chains reported below all come from one sample, sequenced in a study of T cell changes during pregnancy in multiple sclerosis. Sequencing was performed with immunoSEQ multiplex PCR; in TCRdb, only in-frame clones are kept and a portion is missing. The sample consists of around 60,000 clones, 88% of them appearing once. This sample comprised peripheral blood, obtained in the first trimester of pregnancy. The receptors come from a female donor with multiple sclerosis, enrolled in a pregnancy study.

The V and J genes are TRBV18 and TRBJ1-1; 10 bases align to TRBD1. Per germline, CDR1 KGHSH and CDR2 LQKENI. Trimming at V came to 1 base and at J to 3 bases, leaving 2 bases not matched to a gene. The CDR3 runs to 15 residues. The CDR3 is CASSPRTGGDTEAFF. The CDR3, as DNA: TGTGCCAGCTCACCACGGACAGGGGGGGACACTGAAGCTTTCTTT. Together with reference TRBV18 and TRBJ1-1, the CDR3 gives the full variable domain: NAGVMQNPRHLVRRRGQEARLRCSPMKGHSHVYWYRQLPEEGLKFMVYLQKENIIDESGMPKERFSAEFPKEGPSILRIQQVVRGDSAAYFCASSPRTGGDTEAFFGQGTRLTVV.

This clone has a handful of counts. J is TRBJ2-2 and V is TRBV4-1; D is ambiguous. The CDR3 loop spans 13 amino acids. Germline V CDR1 and CDR2: MGHRA, YSYEKL. V gave up 4 bases and J gave up 4 bases, with 7 bases separating them. CDR3: CASSLLGTGELFF. The DNA of the CDR3 is TGCGCCAGCAGCCTCCTAGGCACCGGGGAGCTGTTTTTT.

This chain links TRBV7-2 with TRBJ2-7; tentatively, D is TRBD2 (5 bases). The CDR3 runs 16 residues. Germline V lookup: CDR1 SGHTA, CDR2 FQGNSA. V dropped 1 base and J dropped 4 bases, with 17 bases sitting between them. The chain's CDR3 is CASSLGLRRSGYEQYF. The CDR3, as DNA: TGTGCCAGCAGCTTAGGACTCCGGCGGAGCGGTTACGAGCAGTACTTC.

The chain has TRBV19 and TRBJ1-5; D ambiguous. Germline-derived CDR1 and CDR2 are LNHDA and SQIVND (reference sequence). This CDR3 has 15 amino acids. V lost 6 bases and J 0 bases, leaving 12 bases between the germline ends. The CDR3 nucleotides are TGTGCCAGTAGGAGGGTGGGGTATAGCAATCAGCCCCAGCATTTT. Protein: CASRRVGYSNQPQHF. Together with reference TRBV19 and TRBJ1-5, the CDR3 gives the full variable domain: DGGITQSPKYLFRKEGQNVTLSCEQNLNHDAMYWYRQDPGQGLRLIYYSQIVNDFQKGDIAEGYSVSREKKESFPLTVTSAQKNPTAFYLCASRRVGYSNQPQHFGDGTRLSIL.

The J gene is TRBJ2-3, the V gene TRBV5-1, with 14 bases lining up with TRBD2. J lost 1 base, V lost 4 bases, and 2 bases had no gene match. The length of the CDR3 is 16 residues. The V gene's germline CDR1 is SGHRS and CDR2 YFSETQ. CDR3 sequence reads: CASSGGLAGGTDTQYF. As DNA, the CDR3 is TGCGCCAGCAGCGGGGGACTAGCGGGAGGCACAGATACGCAGTATTTT.

This chain connects TRBV29-1 to TRBJ2-1; 8 nucleotides align to TRBD2. The CDR3 is 14 residues long. Germline V gene lookup returns CDR1 SQVTM and CDR2 ANQGSEA. Germline trimming cut 4 bases from V and 5 bases from J; bases unmatched to any gene: 7. CDR3 sequence reads: CSVGRREVNNEQFF. Here the CDR3 DNA reads TGCAGCGTTGGACGGCGGGAGGTAAACAATGAGCAGTTCTTC.

This CDR3 is CASSLAYTEAFF. CDR3 bases: TGTGCCAGCAGCTTAGCCTACACTGAAGCTTTCTTT. This chain uses TRBV7-6 with TRBJ1-1; D unclear. This CDR3 is 12 amino acids long. In germline, CDR1 is SGHVS, CDR2 FNYEAQ. Trimming took 0 bases from V and 3 from J, leaving 2 bases between them.

The chain couples TRBV6-5 to TRBJ1-1; possibly TRBD1 for D (5 bases). Germline V gene data show CDR1 as MNHEY and CDR2 as SVGAGI. V was cut by 9 bases and J by 0 bases, with 14 bases left in between. This CDR3 has 14 residues. The CDR3 spells CASQPGYLNTEAFF. The CDR3 DNA sequence: TGTGCCAGTCAACCAGGGTACCTGAACACTGAAGCTTTCTTT.

V is TRBV21-1 and J is TRBJ1-5; the table gives TRBD1 as D, unverified against the DNA. TRBV21-1 is a documented pseudogene. This CDR3 comprises 18 residues. Here the CDR3 DNA reads TGTGCCAGCAGCAAAGATGGGCGAGACAGGGTGGACAATCAGCCCCAGCATTTT. It codes for CASSKDGRDRVDNQPQHF.

The genes are TRBV2 and TRBJ1-2; maybe TRBD1 (5 bases). CDR1 is SNHLY, CDR2 FYNNEI, per germline. V was pared by 10 bases and J by 1 base, with 13 bases between. This CDR3 comprises 13 residues. CDR3 residues: CATSGDFNYGYTF. Here the CDR3 DNA reads TGTGCCACCTCCGGGGACTTTAACTATGGCTACACCTTC.

The chain couples TRBV28 to TRBJ1-2; the match to TRBD1 covers 7 bases. The germline V gene has CDR1 MDHEN and CDR2 SYDVKM. The CDR3 covers 15 residues. The trim removed 5 bases at V and 0 bases at J, leaving 6 bases unmatched. This chain's CDR3 is CASSPPGTANYGYTF. The CDR3, as DNA: TGTGCCAGCAGTCCACCCGGGACAGCTAACTATGGCTACACCTTC.

The V and J genes are TRBV5-1 and TRBJ1-2; D is uncertain. V lost 4 bases, J lost 2 bases, and 12 bases lay in between. Looked up from germline, CDR1 is SGHRS and CDR2 is YFSETQ. This CDR3 region has 14 residues. The CDR3 protein is CASSPQYANYGYTF. In DNA form, the CDR3 reads TGCGCCAGCAGCCCCCAGTATGCAAACTATGGCTACACCTTC.

The chain has TRBV9 and TRBJ2-1, with 10 bases identical to TRBD2. CDR3 length: 16 amino acids. CDR1 SGDLS and CDR2 YYNGEE come from the germline V gene. J was trimmed by 9 bases and V by 3 bases; bases with no gene match: 12. The CDR3: CASSDFSGRSTGEQFF. The CDR3 nucleotides read TGTGCCAGCAGCGATTTTAGCGGGAGGTCGACAGGTGAGCAGTTCTTC.

The chain combines TRBV7-2 with TRBJ2-1; 8 nucleotides match TRBD1. V trimming: 5 bases; J trimming: 5 bases; junction bases outside the gene matches: 11. The CDR3 spans 16 residues. Per the germline V gene, CDR1 is SGHTA and CDR2 is FQGNSA. CDR3 loop: CASSTGQGLAHNEQFF. The DNA of the CDR3 is TGTGCCAGCAGCACCGGACAGGGCTTGGCGCACAATGAGCAGTTCTTC. The whole variable domain, filled in from reference TRBV7-2 and TRBJ2-1, reads GAGVSQSPSNKVTEKGKDVELRCDPISGHTALYWYRQSLGQGLEFLIYFQGNSAPDKSGLPSDRFSAERTGGSVSTLTIQRTQQEDSAVYLCASSTGQGLAHNEQFFGPGTRLTVL.

This clone was detected a few times. The CDR3 is CASIGLANGYEQFF. The DNA for the CDR3 is TGTGCCAGCATCGGACTAGCTAATGGTTATGAGCAGTTCTTC. This chain connects TRBV7-2 to TRBJ2-1; 8 positions agree with TRBD2. The CDR3 runs 14 residues. Trimming at V came to 7 bases and at J to 8 bases, leaving 10 bases not matched to a gene. Germline-derived CDR1 and CDR2 are SGHTA and FQGNSA.

The chain links TRBV18 to TRBJ1-2; 10 positions match TRBD1. V lost 3 bases to trimming and J lost 6 bases; unmatched junction nucleotides: 7. CDR1 is KGHSH, CDR2 LQKENI, per germline. The CDR3 runs to 15 residues. CDR3 sequence reads: CASSPLGQGNDGYTF. The CDR3 DNA follows: TGTGCCAGCTCACCTCTGGGACAGGGGAACGATGGCTACACCTTC.

In its sample, this clone was seen a few times. The V and J genes are TRBV10-1 and TRBJ2-5; D is perhaps TRBD2 (6 bases). With 7 bases removed from V and 5 bases from J, the gap between germline ends came to 14 bases. CDR3 length: 13 residues. Germline CDR1 is WNHNN and CDR2 is SYGVQD (reference sequence). The CDR3 reads CASTRELDETQYF. In nucleotides, the CDR3 is TGCGCCAGCACCCGGGAGTTGGACGAGACCCAGTACTTC.

This chain links TRBV2 with TRBJ2-2; 13 positions match TRBD2. Germline lookup yields CDR1 SNHLY and CDR2 FYNNEI. V was pared by 6 bases and J by 7 bases, with 11 bases of the junction left unmatched. CDR3 size: 17 residues. The CDR3, as DNA: TGTGCCAGCAGGGCCCCGTCCGGGACTAGCGGGATCGGGGAGCTGTTTTTT. Translation: CASRAPSGTSGIGELFF.

The chain carries TRBV23-1 and TRBJ2-7, with a weak D call TRBD2 (6 bases). TRBV23-1 is an ORF, with its function uncertain. The CDR3 sequence is 16 residues long. Trimming stripped 10 bases from V and 1 base from J, with 23 bases between. CDR3 sequence reads: CANRNSGTFPSYEQYF. CDR3 DNA sequence: TGCGCCAACCGCAACTCCGGGACTTTTCCTTCCTACGAGCAGTACTTC.

V usage is TRBV4-1 and J usage is TRBJ2-1; D is possibly TRBD1 (6 bases). Trimming left V 1 base short and J 6 bases short, with 13 bases between. In germline, CDR1 is MGHRA, CDR2 YSYEKL. The CDR3 extends over 15 amino acids. The CDR3 bases are TGCGCCAGCAGCCAAGGACAGGTGGTCGGCAATGAGCAGTTCTTC. The encoded protein is CASSQGQVVGNEQFF.

The V gene is TRBV7-9, the J gene TRBJ1-4; 9 nucleotides align to TRBD1. CDR1 is SEHNR and CDR2 is FQNEAQ in the germline V gene (reference sequence). Trimming cost V 5 bases and J 6 bases; bases outside gene matches: 4. The CDR3 runs 14 residues. The CDR3 loop reads CASSTGTGHEKLFF. CDR3 in DNA: TGTGCCAGCAGCACCGGGACAGGGCATGAAAAACTGTTTTTT. Combining the CDR3 with reference TRBV7-9 and TRBJ1-4 gives the whole variable domain DTGVSQNPRHKITKRGQNVTFRCDPISEHNRLYWYRQTLGQGPEFLTYFQNEAQLEKSRLLSDRFSAERPKGSFSTLEIQRTEQGDSAMYLCASSTGTGHEKLFFGSGTQLSVL.

This chain joins TRBV30 and TRBJ1-2, with 10 bases fitting TRBD1. After removal of 6 bases from V and 3 bases from J, the junction contained 4 bases not matched to a gene. The length of the CDR3 is 13 residues. The germline V gene encodes CDR1 GTSNPN and CDR2 SVGIG (reference sequence). The CDR3 region is CACQGTGDYGYTF. The DNA for the CDR3 is TGTGCCTGCCAAGGGACAGGGGACTATGGCTACACCTTC.

Relative to its sample, this clone is medium-sized. The chain employs TRBV9 and TRBJ1-3; TRBD1 is a possible D gene (5 bases). The CDR3 consists of 13 residues. V gave up 0 bases and J gave up 4 bases, with 5 bases separating them. Germline CDR1 reads SGDLS; CDR2 reads YYNGEE. CDR3 sequence (DNA): TGTGCCAGCAGCGTAGACAGGGGAAACACCATATATTTT. This gives the protein CASSVDRGNTIYF.

The J gene is TRBJ1-4, the V gene TRBV4-1, with 9 bases fitting TRBD1. The V gene end was trimmed by 1 base and the J gene end by 8 bases; junction bases not matched to a gene: 8. Germline CDR1 is MGHRA and CDR2 is YSYEKL. The CDR3 is 16 amino acids. The CDR3, as DNA: TGCGCCAGCAGCCAAGTTGGAAGGACAGGGGACGAAAAACTGTTTTTT. Its protein is CASSQVGRTGDEKLFF.

The V gene is TRBV14, the J gene TRBJ2-3; tentatively, D is TRBD1 (5 bases). Per the germline V gene, CDR1 is SGHDN and CDR2 is FVKESK. Trimming cost V 1 base and J 3 bases, with 17 bases left between them. This CDR3 region has 17 residues. CDR3 DNA: TGTGCCAGCAGCCAAGGCAAGGGGCTATTAAGGACAGATACGCAGTATTTT. Translating it yields CASSQGKGLLRTDTQYF. Filled out from reference TRBV14 and TRBJ2-3, the complete variable domain reads EAGVTQFPSHSVIEKGQTVTLRCDPISGHDNLYWYRRVMGKEIKFLLHFVKESKQDESGMPNNRFLAERTGGTYSTLKVQPAELEDSGVYFCASSQGKGLLRTDTQYFGPGTRLTVL.